A selection of T cell receptor beta chains follows, all from one sample in a study of T-cell memory formation after mild COVID-19. One entry per CDR3 protein results from TCRdb running MiXCR on the 5' RACE reads. The sample consists of 500,000 to 550,000 distinct CDR3 sequences, about a fifth of them appearing once. The source material was PBMCs or a T cell subset sorted from them (not recorded which). These receptors all come from an adult woman who had mild COVID-19 (a few samples of this study predate the infection). Cell type and time point are not known. Each CDR3 is given without its conserved first and last residue.

V	J	CDR3
TRBV7-9	TRBJ2-7	ASGVAGASYEQY
TRBV2	TRBJ2-2	ASSTGQGSGELF
TRBV30	TRBJ1-1	AWNPGLGMAEAF
TRBV7-9	TRBJ2-4	ASSLRNRENIQY
TRBV7-9	TRBJ1-1	ASIRSLDTEAF
TRBV4-1	TRBJ2-5	ASSQESRETGGRETQY
TRBV20-1	TRBJ1-1	SARLGGGRGNTEAF
TRBV12-3/TRBV12-4	TRBJ1-5	ASSFGAGNQPQH
TRBV11-2	TRBJ2-2	ASRHPRNTGELF
TRBV10-1	TRBJ2-3	VSTPEDTQY
TRBV28	TRBJ2-2	ASYSMPGQGNTGELF
TRBV4-2	TRBJ1-5	ASSQDPTGGGQPQH
TRBV4-2	TRBJ2-7	ASSQGVGRDEQY
TRBV4-1	TRBJ2-7	ASSQVAGAGEQY